The TCR beta chain described here comes from a study of Graves' ophthalmopathy and Graves' hyperthyroidism. Overall study results and limits: This model predicted ophthalmopathy progression (sensitivity around 71%, specificity around 72%). Sensitivity reached roughly 90% and specificity approximately 81% for a 13-signature model separating ophthalmopathy from stable hyperthyroidism. Detected in blood as well were most expanded thyroid clonotypes with frequency above 0.001.

Amplification targeted the TCR beta CDR3 regions, with RNA transcripts as the source material. Amplification began with first-round RT-PCR using HTBI primers, then second-round multiplex PCR was performed. Via MiXCR, TCRdb re-called the multiplex PCR reads, giving one row per CDR3 protein. In the table there are 650,000 to 800,000 distinct CDR3 sequences, just over 40% of which are singletons. This clonotype was counted many times. The antigen remains unidentified. The germline CDR1 and CDR2 sequences are MGHDK and SYGVNS. The CDR3 totals 11 residues. V was shortened by 2 bases and J by 10 bases, with 9 bases between the two germline ends.

Sequenced sample: peripheral blood. The receptor comes from an adult man with Graves' ophthalmopathy. The chain has TRBV25-1 and TRBJ2-7; D not certain. The DNA of the CDR3 is TGTGCCAGCAGTGAAGAGCGATTACAGTACTTC. This sequence encodes CASSEERLQYF.